The 5 T cell receptor beta chains given below trace back to one sample, sequenced in a study of CD8+CD57+ T cells in acquired aplastic anemia. Only patients with CD8+CD57+ cell expansion on flow cytometry were chosen for sequencing. It was genomic DNA that served as the template for profiling TCR beta VDJ and CDR3. TCRdb reprocessed the reads via MiXCR and lists one record per CDR3 protein. The sample lists about 260,000 distinct CDR3 sequences, roughly 80% occurring once. Sequenced input: sorted CD4+, CD8+, or CD8+CD57+ T cells (not recorded which) from PBMCs. The receptors here all came from a human donor with aplastic anemia.

The chain joins TRBV5-6 to TRBJ2-7; D is perhaps TRBD2 (6 bases). Germline V gene lookup returns CDR1 SGHDT and CDR2 YYEEEE. The CDR3 runs 13 residues. Trimming stripped 0 bases from V and 3 bases from J, with 7 bases between. In DNA, the CDR3 is TGTGCCAGCAGCTTGGTGGAGGGCTACGAGCAGTACGTC. Its translation: CASSLVEGYEQYV.

CDR3 DNA: TGTGCCAGCAGCGTCCAGGGGGGGTTTTTAGGCGGCTACACCTTC. Translated: CASSVQGGFLGGYTF. The chain uses TRBV9 and TRBJ1-2, with 7 bases identical to TRBD1. The CDR3 is made up of 15 amino acids. With V trimmed by 2 bases and J by 8 bases, 12 bases remained unmatched. CDR1 SGDLS and CDR2 YYNGEE come from the germline V gene. Variable domain in full (rest from reference TRBV9 and TRBJ1-2): DSGVTQTPKHLITATGQRVTLRCSPRSGDLSVYWYQQSLDQGLQFLIQYYNGEERAKGNILERFSAQQFPDLHSELNLSSLELGDSALYFCASSVQGGFLGGYTFGSGTRLTVV.

On this clonotype itself: Sequence at one end of the junction differs from germline and may be a read error. The J gene is TRBJ1-5, the V gene TRBV9; no clear D gene. The CDR3 consists of 13 residues. The V gene's germline CDR1 is SGDLS and CDR2 YYNGEE. The CDR3 region is CATSRVVGQYQQF. The CDR3 nucleotides are TGTGCCACCAGCAGAGTCGTGGGCCAGTACCAGCAGTTT.

Concerning this clonotype: Sequence at one end of the junction differs from germline and may be a read error. The V gene is TRBV7-2, the J gene TRBJ2-4; TRBD1 is a possible D gene (6 bases). There are 12 residues in the CDR3. Per germline, CDR1 SGHTA and CDR2 FQGNSA. CDR3 DNA: TGTGCCAGCAGCTTAGAACGGGACACTGAAGCTTTC. Amino acids: CASSLERDTEAF.

Of note for this clonotype: This may stem from a read error, because a much larger clone lies one nucleotide away. The chain is built from TRBV7-2 and TRBJ2-1; a weak D match, TRBD2 (6 bases). Trimming removed 3 bases from V and 8 bases from J, with 20 bases in between. This CDR3 region has 16 residues. Germline V CDR1 and CDR2: SGHTA, FQGNSA. DNA for the CDR3: TGTGCCAGCAGCTTTGAAAGAGGCGGGGAGAGGGATGAGCAGTTCTTC. It codes for CASSFERGGERDEQFF.